A selection of T cell receptor beta chains follows, all from one sample in a study of identical twins. MiXCR, run by TCRdb on the 5' RACE reads, gives a single entry per CDR3 protein. The sample consists of 220,000 or so distinct CDR3 sequences, approximately 7% of them appearing once. In addition, the sample was reused for a study of yellow fever vaccine responses in identical twins.

Sequences were obtained from memory (CD45RO+) T cells sorted from blood. The receptor set was obtained from a woman between 18 and 29 years old in good health. CDR3s include the opening cysteine and the closing phenylalanine or tryptophan. Fields, in order: J gene, V gene, CDR3 protein.

TRBJ2-2,TRBV5-1,CASSPGQPTGELFF
TRBJ2-1,TRBV5-1,CASSLNLVDEQFF
TRBJ1-5,TRBV28,CASSLGNSNQPQHF
TRBJ2-5,TRBV18,CASSPGLTLYQETQYF
TRBJ2-1,TRBV6-4,CASSDRESHNEQFF
TRBJ1-2,TRBV24-1,CATSDSTLFNSPGQGYGYTF
TRBJ2-7,TRBV11-2,CASSLMTVGFGYEQYF
TRBJ2-4,TRBV25-1,CASSESLAGTTVGKNIQYF
TRBJ2-7,TRBV15,CATSRGYEQYF
TRBJ2-1,TRBV13,CASSHGGRYNEQFF
TRBJ2-2,TRBV10-1,CATSPGGTNTGELFF
TRBJ2-3,TRBV3-1,CASSQGAGSFF
TRBJ1-1,TRBV11-2,CASSLGWGRWGTEAFF
TRBJ2-1,TRBV20-1,CSALFGTGHNEQFF
TRBJ2-6,TRBV15,CATSSEREPGANVLTF
TRBJ1-4,TRBV20-1,CSAREAGSPNEKLFF
TRBJ2-2,TRBV20-1,CSASSSGSVTGELFF
TRBJ2-1,TRBV11-2,CASSFSGGLSYNEQFF
TRBJ1-5,TRBV15,CATSRGNGDQPQHF
TRBJ2-5,TRBV2,CASSSPGPRSQETQYF
TRBJ2-3,TRBV15,CATSRTRTSSTDTQYF
TRBJ2-1,TRBV20-1,CSGAGGRAYNEQFF
TRBJ2-1,TRBV9,CASSAPPRGEQFF
TRBJ2-3,TRBV7-8,CASSRTGTDGTDTQYF
TRBJ1-4,TRBV15,CATSTLRGGEKLFF
TRBJ1-1,TRBV3-1,CASSQATLPTEAFF
TRBJ1-4,TRBV2,CASSEVRGGVNEKLFF
TRBJ1-5,TRBV6-1,CASSDGGPSQPQHF
TRBJ2-7,TRBV2,CASSVPIPSSYEQYF
TRBJ1-4,TRBV5-1,CASSGTGSTNEKLFF
TRBJ2-5,TRBV7-8,CASSLADSGTMGYF
TRBJ2-3,TRBV7-6,CASRKMTSTDTQYF
TRBJ2-1,TRBV12-3/TRBV12-4,CASSFNRGAHDEQFF
TRBJ2-6,TRBV6-5,CASSSLAGGLLSGANVLTF
TRBJ2-3,TRBV20-1,CCARDIGRSTDTQYF
TRBJ2-7,TRBV18,CASSPGWGSSYEQYF
TRBJ2-1,TRBV29-1,CSVVGTSYEQFF
TRBJ1-4,TRBV11-2,CASSWTRGTNEKLFF
TRBJ1-1,TRBV4-1,CASSQGPSRAEAFF
TRBJ1-3,TRBV25-1,CASRDRAGNTIYF
TRBJ2-1,TRBV7-9,CAGTAGGSSYNEQFF
TRBJ2-5,TRBV28,CASNSGQGARETQYF
TRBJ1-5,TRBV19,CASSIKQAYSNQPQHF
TRBJ2-1,TRBV7-6,CASSLTSGRAENEQFF
TRBJ2-2,TRBV4-2,CASSQVKLAGALRSGELFF
TRBJ2-2,TRBV10-3,CAISRNTGELFF
TRBJ1-1,TRBV25-1,CASSPGTPNTEAFF
TRBJ1-2,TRBV12-3/TRBV12-4,CASSKGTGGASDTF
TRBJ1-2,TRBV2,CASRGGTDRVGYGYTF
TRBJ1-1,TRBV12-3/TRBV12-4,CASTIDRVTEAFF
TRBJ2-5,TRBV18,CASSPLQATQETQYF
TRBJ2-1,TRBV20-1,CSARRGGSINEQFF
TRBJ1-3,TRBV18,CASSSDRGRNTIYF